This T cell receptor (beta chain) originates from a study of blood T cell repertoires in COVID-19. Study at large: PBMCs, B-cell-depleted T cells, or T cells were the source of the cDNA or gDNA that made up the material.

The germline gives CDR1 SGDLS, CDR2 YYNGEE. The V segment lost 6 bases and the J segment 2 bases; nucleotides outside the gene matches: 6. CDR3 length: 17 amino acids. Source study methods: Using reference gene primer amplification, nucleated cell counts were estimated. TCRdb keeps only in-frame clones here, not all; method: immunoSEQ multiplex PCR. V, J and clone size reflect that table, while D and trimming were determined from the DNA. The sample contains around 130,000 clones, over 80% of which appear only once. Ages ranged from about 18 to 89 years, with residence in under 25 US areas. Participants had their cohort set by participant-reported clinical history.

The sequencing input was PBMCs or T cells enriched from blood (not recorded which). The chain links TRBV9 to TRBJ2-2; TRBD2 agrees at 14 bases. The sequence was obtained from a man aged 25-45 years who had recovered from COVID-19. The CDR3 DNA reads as TGTGCCAGCACCGAGACTAGCGGGGGGGCCAACACCGGGGAGCTGTTTTTT. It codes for CASTETSGGANTGELFF.